This record covers a single TCR beta chain. The data were taken from a study of CD8 T cells in Susac syndrome. Reverse transcription used 0.5 to 1 ug RNA and random hexamers. The TCR beta CDR3 was amplified by immunoSEQ multiplex PCR across 54 Vbeta, 13 Jbeta. TCRdb re-called the immunoSEQ multiplex PCR reads through MiXCR, storing one row per CDR3 protein. This table has 120,000 or so distinct CDR3 sequences, approximately 94% appearing once. The CD8+ and CD4+ T cells were isolated magnetically using a negative isolation approach, whereas the TEMRA cells were enriched by FACS. J was trimmed by 1 base and V by 5 bases; bases with no gene match: 6. CDR1 is LNHDA and CDR2 is SQIVND in the germline V gene (reference sequence). There are 16 residues in the CDR3.

The sequence was collected from a human donor in good health. Source material: CD4+ T cells from PBMCs. This chain joins TRBV19 and TRBJ2-2; 8 nucleotides match TRBD1. Here the CDR3 reads CASSSAGTGNTGELFF. The CDR3 nucleotides read TGTGCCAGTAGTTCCGCCGGGACAGGGAACACCGGGGAGCTGTTTTTT.